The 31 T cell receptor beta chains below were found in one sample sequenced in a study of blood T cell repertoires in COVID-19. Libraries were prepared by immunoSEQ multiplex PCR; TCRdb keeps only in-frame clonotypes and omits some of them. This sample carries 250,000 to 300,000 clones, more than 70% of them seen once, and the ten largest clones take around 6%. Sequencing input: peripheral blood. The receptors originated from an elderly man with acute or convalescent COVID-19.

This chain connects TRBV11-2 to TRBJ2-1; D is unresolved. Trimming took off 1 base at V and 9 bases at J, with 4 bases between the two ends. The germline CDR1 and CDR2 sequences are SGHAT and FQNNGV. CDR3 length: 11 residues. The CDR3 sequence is CASSLVIEQFF. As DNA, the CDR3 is TGTGCCAGCAGCTTAGTCATTGAGCAGTTCTTC.

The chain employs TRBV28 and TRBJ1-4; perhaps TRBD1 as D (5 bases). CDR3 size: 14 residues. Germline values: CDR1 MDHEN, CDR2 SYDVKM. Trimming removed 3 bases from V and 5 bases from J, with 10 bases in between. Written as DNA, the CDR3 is TGTGCCAGCAGTTTCCCCCGGGGGAATGAAAAACTGTTTTTT. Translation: CASSFPRGNEKLFF. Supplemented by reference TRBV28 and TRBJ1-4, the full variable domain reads DVKVTQSSRYLVKRTGEKVFLECVQDMDHENMFWYRQDPGLGLRLIYFSYDVKMKEKGDIPEGYSVSREKKERFSLILESASTNQTSMYLCASSFPRGNEKLFFGSGTQLSVL.

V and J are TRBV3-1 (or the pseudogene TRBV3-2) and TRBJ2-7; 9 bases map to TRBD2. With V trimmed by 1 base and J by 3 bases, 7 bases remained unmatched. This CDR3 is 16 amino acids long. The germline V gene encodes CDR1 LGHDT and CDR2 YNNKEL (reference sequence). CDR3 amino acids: CASSQGDSGRDYEQYF. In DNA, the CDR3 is TGTGCCAGCAGCCAAGGGGATAGCGGGAGAGACTACGAGCAGTACTTC.

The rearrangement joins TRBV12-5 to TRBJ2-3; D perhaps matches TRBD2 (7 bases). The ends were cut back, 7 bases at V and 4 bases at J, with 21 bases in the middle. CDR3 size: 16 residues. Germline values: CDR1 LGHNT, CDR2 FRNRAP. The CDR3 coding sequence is TGTGCTAGTGCTCCTCCTGGGGGGGCGCCCCCAGATACGCAGTATTTT. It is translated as CASAPPGGAPPDTQYF.

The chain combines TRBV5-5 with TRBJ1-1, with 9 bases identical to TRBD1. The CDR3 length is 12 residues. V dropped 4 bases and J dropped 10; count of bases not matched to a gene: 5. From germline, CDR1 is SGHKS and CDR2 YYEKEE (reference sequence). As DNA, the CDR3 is TGTGCCAGCAGCCAGGAGGACAGGGGAGCTTTCTTT. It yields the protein CASSQEDRGAFF.

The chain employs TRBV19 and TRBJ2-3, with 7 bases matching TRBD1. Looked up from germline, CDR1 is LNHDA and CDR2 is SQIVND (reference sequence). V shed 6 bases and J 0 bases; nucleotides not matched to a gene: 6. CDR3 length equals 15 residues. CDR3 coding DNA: TGTGCCAGTAGCCCCCAGGGGGAAAGCACAGATACGCAGTATTTT. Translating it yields CASSPQGESTDTQYF.

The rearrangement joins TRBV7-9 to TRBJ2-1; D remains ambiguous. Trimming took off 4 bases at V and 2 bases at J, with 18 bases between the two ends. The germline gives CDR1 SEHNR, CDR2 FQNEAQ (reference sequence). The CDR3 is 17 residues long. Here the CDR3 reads CASSSSLREFTYNEQFF. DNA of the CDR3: TGTGCCAGCAGCTCGTCCCTGAGAGAATTCACCTACAATGAGCAGTTCTTC.

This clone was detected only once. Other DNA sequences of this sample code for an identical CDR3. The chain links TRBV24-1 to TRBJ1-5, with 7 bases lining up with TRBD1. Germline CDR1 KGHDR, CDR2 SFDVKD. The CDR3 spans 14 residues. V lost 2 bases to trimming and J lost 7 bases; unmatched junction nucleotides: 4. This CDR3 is CATSDSDRVQPQHF. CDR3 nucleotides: TGTGCCACCAGTGATTCCGACAGGGTGCAGCCCCAGCATTTT.

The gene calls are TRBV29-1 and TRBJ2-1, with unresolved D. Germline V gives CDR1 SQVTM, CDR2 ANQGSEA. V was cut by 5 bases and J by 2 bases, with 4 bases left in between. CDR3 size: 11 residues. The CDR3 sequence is CSVSAYNEQFF. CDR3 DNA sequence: TGCAGCGTTTCAGCCTACAATGAGCAGTTCTTC.

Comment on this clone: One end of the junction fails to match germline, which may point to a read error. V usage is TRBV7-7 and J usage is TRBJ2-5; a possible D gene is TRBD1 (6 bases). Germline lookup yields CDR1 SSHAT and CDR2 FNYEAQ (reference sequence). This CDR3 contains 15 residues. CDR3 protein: CASSLTGQRQETQYF. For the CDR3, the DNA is TGTGCTAGCAGCTTGACCGGACAGCGACAAGAGACCCAGTACTTC.

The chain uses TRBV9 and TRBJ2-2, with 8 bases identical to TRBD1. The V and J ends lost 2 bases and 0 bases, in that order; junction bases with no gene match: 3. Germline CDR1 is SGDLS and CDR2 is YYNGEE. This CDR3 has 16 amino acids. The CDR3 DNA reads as TGTGCCAGCAGCGTGGGACAGGCCGCGAACACCGGGGAGCTGTTTTTT. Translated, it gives CASSVGQAANTGELFF. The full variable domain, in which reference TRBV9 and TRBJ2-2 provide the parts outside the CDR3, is DSGVTQTPKHLITATGQRVTLRCSPRSGDLSVYWYQQSLDQGLQFLIQYYNGEERAKGNILERFSAQQFPDLHSELNLSSLELGDSALYFCASSVGQAANTGELFFGEGSRLTVL.

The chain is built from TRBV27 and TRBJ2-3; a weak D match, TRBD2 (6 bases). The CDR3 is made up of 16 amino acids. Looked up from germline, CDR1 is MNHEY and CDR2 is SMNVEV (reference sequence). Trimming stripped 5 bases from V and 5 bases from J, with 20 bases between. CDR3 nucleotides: TGTGCCAGCAGTAAAATATCGGGGGTTGGCGGAGATACGCAGTATTTT. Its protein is CASSKISGVGGDTQYF.

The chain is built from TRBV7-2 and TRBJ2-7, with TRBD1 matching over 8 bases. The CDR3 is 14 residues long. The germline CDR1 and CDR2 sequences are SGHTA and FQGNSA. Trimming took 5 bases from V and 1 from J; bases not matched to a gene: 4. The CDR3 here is CASSGQGGSYEQYF. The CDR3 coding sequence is TGTGCCAGCAGCGGACAGGGTGGTTCCTACGAGCAGTACTTC.

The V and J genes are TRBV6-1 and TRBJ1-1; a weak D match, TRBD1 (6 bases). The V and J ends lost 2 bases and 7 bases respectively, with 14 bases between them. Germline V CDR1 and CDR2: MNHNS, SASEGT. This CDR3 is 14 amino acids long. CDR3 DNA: TGTGCCAGCAGTGAATTCTCAGGGGTGGGTGAAGCTTTCTTT. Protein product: CASSEFSGVGEAFF.

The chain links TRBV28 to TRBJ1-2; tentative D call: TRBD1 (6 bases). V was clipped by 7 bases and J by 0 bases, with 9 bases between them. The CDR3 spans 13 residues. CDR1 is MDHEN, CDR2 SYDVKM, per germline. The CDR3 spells CASIQGSNYGYTF. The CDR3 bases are TGTGCCAGCATCCAGGGGTCTAACTATGGCTACACCTTC.

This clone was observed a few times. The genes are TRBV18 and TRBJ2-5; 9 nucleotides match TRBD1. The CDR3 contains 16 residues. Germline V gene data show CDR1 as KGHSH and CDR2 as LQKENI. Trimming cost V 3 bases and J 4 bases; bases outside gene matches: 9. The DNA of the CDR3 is TGTGCCAGCTCACCCCCTCGTCTGACAGGGGGAGAGACCCAGTACTTC. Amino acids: CASSPPRLTGGETQYF.

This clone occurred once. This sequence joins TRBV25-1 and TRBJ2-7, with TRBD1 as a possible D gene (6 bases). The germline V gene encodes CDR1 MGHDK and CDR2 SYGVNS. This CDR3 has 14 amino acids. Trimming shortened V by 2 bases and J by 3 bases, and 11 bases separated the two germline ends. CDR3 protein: CASSETTGYYEQYF. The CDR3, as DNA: TGTGCCAGCAGTGAAACGACAGGCTACTACGAGCAGTACTTC.

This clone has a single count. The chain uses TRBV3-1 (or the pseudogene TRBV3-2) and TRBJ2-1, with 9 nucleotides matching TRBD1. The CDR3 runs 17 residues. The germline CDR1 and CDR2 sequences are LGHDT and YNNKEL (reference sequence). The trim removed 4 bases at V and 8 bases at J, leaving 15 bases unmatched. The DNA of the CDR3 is TGTGCCAGCAGCCCCCGGGCCGGGACAGGGTATTACGATGAGCAGTTCTTC. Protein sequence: CASSPRAGTGYYDEQFF.

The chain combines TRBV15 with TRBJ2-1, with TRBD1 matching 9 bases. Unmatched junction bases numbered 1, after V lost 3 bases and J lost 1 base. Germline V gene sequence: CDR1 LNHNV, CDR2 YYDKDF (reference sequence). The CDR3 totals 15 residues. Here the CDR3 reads CATSRDRGSYNEQFF. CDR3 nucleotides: TGTGCCACCAGCAGGGACAGGGGATCCTACAATGAGCAGTTCTTC.

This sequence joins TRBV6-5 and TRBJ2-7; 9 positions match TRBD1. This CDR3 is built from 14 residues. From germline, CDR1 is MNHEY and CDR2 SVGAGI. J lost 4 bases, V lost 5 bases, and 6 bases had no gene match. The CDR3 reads CASSPWDREYEQYF. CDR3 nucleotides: TGTGCCAGCAGTCCCTGGGACAGGGAATACGAGCAGTACTTC.

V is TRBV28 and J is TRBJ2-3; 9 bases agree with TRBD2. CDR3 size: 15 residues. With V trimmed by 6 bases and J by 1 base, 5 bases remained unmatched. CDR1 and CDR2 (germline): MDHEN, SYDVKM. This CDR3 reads CASRGAGGRTDTQYF. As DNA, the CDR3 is TGTGCCAGCAGGGGAGCGGGGGGACGCACAGATACGCAGTATTTT.

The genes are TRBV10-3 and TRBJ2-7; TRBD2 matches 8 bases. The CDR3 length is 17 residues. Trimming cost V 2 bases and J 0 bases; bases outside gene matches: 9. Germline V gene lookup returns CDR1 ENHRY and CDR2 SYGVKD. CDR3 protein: CAISEREGLVPSYEQYF. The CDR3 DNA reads TGTGCCATCAGTGAGCGGGAGGGCCTGGTTCCCTCCTACGAGCAGTACTTC.

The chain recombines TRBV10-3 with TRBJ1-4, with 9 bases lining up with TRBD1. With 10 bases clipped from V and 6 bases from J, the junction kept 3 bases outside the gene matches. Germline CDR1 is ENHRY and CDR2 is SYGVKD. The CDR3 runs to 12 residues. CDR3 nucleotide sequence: TGTGCCACGGGACAGGGACATGAAAAACTGTTTTTT. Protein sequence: CATGQGHEKLFF.

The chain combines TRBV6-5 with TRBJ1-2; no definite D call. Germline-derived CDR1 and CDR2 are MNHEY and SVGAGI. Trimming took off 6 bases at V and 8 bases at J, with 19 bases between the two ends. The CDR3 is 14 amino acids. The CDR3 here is CASSPERGVGGYTF. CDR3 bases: TGTGCCAGCAGCCCCGAGCGGGGAGTTGGAGGCTACACCTTC.

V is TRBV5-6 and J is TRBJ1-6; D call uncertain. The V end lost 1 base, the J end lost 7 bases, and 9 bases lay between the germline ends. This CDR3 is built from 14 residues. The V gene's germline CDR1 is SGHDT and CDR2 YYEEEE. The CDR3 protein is CASSLLGRNSPLHF. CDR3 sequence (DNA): TGTGCCAGCAGCTTGTTAGGGAGAAATTCACCCCTCCACTTT.

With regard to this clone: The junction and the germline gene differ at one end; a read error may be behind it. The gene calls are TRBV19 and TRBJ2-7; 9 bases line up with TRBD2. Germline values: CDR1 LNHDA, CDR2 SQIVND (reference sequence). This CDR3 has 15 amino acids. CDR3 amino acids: CASSPQTGKGLALNF. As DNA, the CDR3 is TGTGCCAGTAGTCCTCAGACAGGGAAGGGACTAGCTTTGAACTTC.

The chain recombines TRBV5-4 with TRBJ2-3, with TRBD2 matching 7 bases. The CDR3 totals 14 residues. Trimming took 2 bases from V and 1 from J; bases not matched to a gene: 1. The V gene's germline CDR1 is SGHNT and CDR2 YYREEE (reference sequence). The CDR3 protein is CASSLTSGTDTQYF. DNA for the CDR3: TGTGCCAGCAGCTTAACTAGCGGCACAGATACGCAGTATTTT.

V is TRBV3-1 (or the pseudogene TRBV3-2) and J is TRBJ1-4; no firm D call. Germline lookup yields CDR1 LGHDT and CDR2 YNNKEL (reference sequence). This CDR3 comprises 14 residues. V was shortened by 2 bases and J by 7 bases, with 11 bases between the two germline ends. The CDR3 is CASSQSSAGEKLFF. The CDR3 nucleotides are TGTGCCAGCAGCCAAAGTTCGGCGGGTGAAAAACTGTTTTTT.

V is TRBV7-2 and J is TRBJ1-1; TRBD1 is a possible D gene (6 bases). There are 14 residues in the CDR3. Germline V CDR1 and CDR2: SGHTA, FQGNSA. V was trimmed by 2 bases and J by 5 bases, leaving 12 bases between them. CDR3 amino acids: CASSLIQGGTEAFF. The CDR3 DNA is TGTGCCAGCAGCTTAATACAGGGTGGAACTGAAGCTTTCTTT. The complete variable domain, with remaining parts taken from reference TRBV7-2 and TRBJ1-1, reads GAGVSQSPSNKVTEKGKDVELRCDPISGHTALYWYRQSLGQGLEFLIYFQGNSAPDKSGLPSDRFSAERTGGSVSTLTIQRTQQEDSAVYLCASSLIQGGTEAFFGQGTRLTVV.

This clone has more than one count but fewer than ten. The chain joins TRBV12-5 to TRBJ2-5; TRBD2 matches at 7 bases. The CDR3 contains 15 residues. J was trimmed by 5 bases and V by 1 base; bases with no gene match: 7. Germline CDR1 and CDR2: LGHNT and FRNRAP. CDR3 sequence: CASGLEGLDTETQYF. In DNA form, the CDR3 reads TGTGCTAGTGGTTTGGAAGGACTAGATACCGAGACCCAGTACTTC.

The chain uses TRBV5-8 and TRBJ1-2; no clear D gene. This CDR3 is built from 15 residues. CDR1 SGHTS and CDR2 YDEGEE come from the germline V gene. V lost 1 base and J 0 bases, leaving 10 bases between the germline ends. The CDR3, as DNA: TGTGCCAGCAGCTTGTTCTGGGGAGCTAACTATGGCTACACCTTC. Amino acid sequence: CASSLFWGANYGYTF.